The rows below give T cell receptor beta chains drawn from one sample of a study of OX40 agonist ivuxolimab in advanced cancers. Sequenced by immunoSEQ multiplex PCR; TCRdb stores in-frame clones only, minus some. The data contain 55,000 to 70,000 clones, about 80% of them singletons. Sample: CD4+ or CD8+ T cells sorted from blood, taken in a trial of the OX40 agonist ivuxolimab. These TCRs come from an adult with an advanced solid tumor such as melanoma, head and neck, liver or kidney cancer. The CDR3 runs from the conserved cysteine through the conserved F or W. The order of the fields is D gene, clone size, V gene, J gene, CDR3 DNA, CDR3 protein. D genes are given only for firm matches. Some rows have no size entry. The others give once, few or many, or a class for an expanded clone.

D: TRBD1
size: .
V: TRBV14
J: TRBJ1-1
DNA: TGTGCCAGCAGCCTACGGACAGGCGGTGAAGCTTTCTTT
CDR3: CASSLRTGGEAFF

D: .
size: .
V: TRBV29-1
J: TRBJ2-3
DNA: TGCAGCGTTGATCGTCAGGGTCTCAGCACAGATACGCAGTATTTT
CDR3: CSVDRQGLSTDTQYF

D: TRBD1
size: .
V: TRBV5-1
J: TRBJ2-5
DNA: TGCGCCAGCAGCTTGGGACAGGGGAGAGAGACCCAGTACTTC
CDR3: CASSLGQGRETQYF

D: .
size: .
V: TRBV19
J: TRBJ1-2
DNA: TGTGCCAGTACCCCGGGGCAGGGTCTATCCTATGGCTACACCTTC
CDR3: CASTPGQGLSYGYTF

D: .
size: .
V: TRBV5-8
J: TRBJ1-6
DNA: TGTGCCAGCAGCTTGAGGGGTGGGGGTGAGTCACCCCTCCACTTT
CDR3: CASSLRGGGESPLHF

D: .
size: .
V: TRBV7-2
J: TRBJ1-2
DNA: TGTGCCAGCAGCTCCTCACTAAACAGGGTATCGGGAGGCTACACCTTC
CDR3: CASSSSLNRVSGGYTF

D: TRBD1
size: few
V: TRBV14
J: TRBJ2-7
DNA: TGTGCCAGCAGCCCCTACAGGGGGTTCTACGAGCAGTACTTC
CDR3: CASSPYRGFYEQYF

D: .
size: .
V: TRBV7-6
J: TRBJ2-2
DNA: TGTGCCAGCAGCTTAGCCCTAGGTCCCCGGGAGCTGTTTTTT
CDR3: CASSLALGPRELFF

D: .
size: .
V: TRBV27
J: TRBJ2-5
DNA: TGTGCCAGCAGTTTATCTAGGGGTGTGGGGGAGGAGACCCAGTACTTC
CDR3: CASSLSRGVGEETQYF

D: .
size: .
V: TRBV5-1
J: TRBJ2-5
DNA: TGCGCCAGCAGCTTGGTTCGCAGTGGAGAGACCCAGTACTTC
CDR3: CASSLVRSGETQYF

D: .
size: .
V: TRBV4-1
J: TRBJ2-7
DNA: TGCGCCAGCAGCCAAGATTGGGGGGCGGGCGAGCAGTACTTC
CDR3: CASSQDWGAGEQYF

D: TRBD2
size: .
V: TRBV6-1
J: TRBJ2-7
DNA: TGTGCCAGCAGGTTTAGCGGGGGGGCCTCCGAGCAGTACTTC
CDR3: CASRFSGGASEQYF

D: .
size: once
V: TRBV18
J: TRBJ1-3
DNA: TGTGCCAGCTCACCACGCTCCGGATTCCCCTGGACGGAAAACACCATATATTTT
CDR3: CASSPRSGFPWTENTIYF

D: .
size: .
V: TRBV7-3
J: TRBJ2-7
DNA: TGTGCCAGCAGCTTAACGCTGGGGAGCCACGAGCAGTACTTC
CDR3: CASSLTLGSHEQYF

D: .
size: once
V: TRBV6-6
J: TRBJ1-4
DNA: TGTGCCAGCAGTTACTCCGCCACGGCTAATGAAAAACTGTTTTTT
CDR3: CASSYSATANEKLFF

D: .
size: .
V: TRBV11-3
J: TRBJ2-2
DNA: TGTGCCAGCAGCTTAGAAAGTTCCTCCGGGGAGCTGTTTTTT
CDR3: CASSLESSSGELFF

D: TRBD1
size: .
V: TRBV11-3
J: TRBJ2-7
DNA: TGTGCCAGCAGCCCGGGACAGGGGGCCTCCTACGAGCAGTACTTC
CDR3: CASSPGQGASYEQYF

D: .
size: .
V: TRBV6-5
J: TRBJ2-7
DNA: TGTGCCAGCAGCCTCATAAATACCTACGAGCAGTACTTC
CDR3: CASSLINTYEQYF

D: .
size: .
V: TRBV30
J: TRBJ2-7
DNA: TGTGCCTGGGGGAGGGGGCCCTACGAGCAGTACTTC
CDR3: CAWGRGPYEQYF

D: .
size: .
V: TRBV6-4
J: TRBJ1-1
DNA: TGTGCCAGCAGGAACCTAGGGGGCACTGAAGCTTTCTTT
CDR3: CASRNLGGTEAFF

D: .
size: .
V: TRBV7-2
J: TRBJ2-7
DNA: TGTGCCAGCAGTCGAAACGCAGGGCCGATCGAGCAGTACTTC
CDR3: CASSRNAGPIEQYF

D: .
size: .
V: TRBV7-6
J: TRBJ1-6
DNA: TGTGCCAGCAGCTTTGACAATTCACCCCTCCACTTT
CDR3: CASSFDNSPLHF

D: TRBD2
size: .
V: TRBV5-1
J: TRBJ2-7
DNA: TGCGCCAGCAGCTTGTATCTAGCGGGGATGCTTTACGAGCAGTACTTC
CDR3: CASSLYLAGMLYEQYF

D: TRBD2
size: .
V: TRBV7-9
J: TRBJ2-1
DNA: TGTGCCAGCAGCTTAGGTAGTGCGGGGGGGCAGGAGTTCTTC
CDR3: CASSLGSAGGQEFF

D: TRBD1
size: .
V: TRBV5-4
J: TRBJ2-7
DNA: TGTGCCAGCAGCTTACAGGGGTGGGAGCAGTACTTC
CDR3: CASSLQGWEQYF

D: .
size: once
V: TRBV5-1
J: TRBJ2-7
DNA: TGCGCCAGCAGCCTGCAGGAGGGGGGCGCCGCCCACGAGCAGTACTTC
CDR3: CASSLQEGGAAHEQYF

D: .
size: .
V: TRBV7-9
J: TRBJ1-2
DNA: TGTGCCAGCAGCCGCGTCGGGGGCTATGGCTACACCTTC
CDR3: CASSRVGGYGYTF

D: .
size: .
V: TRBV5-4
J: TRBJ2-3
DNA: TGTGCCAGCAGCTTGAGCACAGATACGCAGTATTTT
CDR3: CASSLSTDTQYF

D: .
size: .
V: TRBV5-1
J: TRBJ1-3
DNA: TGCGCCAGCAGCGCAGCTCCGGGGCCGAACCGTGGTGGGAACACCATATATTTT
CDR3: CASSAAPGPNRGGNTIYF

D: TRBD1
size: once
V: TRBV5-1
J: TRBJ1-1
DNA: TGCGCCAGCAGCTTGGTGGGGACAGGGAACACTGAAGCTTTCTTT
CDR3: CASSLVGTGNTEAFF

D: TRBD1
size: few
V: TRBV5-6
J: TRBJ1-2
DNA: TGTGCCAGCAGCTTGGGACAGGGACCCCTTGAGGGCTACACCTTC
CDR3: CASSLGQGPLEGYTF

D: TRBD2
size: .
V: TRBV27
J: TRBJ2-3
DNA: TGTGCCAGCAGTCCCGGACTAGCGGGCACAGATACGCAGTATTTT
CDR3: CASSPGLAGTDTQYF

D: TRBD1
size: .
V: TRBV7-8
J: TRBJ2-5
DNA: TGTGCCAGCAGCTCCCCAGGGGGAGAGACCCAGTACTTC
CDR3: CASSSPGGETQYF

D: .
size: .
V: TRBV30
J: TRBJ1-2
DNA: TGTGCCTGGAAACGGAGGGCGCAGATCTATAACTATGGCTACACCTTC
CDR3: CAWKRRAQIYNYGYTF

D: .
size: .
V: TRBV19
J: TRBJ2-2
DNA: TGTGCCAGTAGTATCCCGACTCTGAACACCGGGGAGCTGTTTTTT
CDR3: CASSIPTLNTGELFF

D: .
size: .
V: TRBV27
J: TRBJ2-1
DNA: TGTGCCAGCAGTTTATGGTTAGCCCGCGATGAGCAGTTCTTC
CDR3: CASSLWLARDEQFF

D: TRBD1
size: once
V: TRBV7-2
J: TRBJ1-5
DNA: TGTGCCAGCAGCCCGACAGGGACATATCAGCCCCAGCATTTT
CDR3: CASSPTGTYQPQHF

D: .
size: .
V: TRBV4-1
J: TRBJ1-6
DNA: TGCGCCAGCAGCCAAGGGGAGGGGTCGAGTAATTCACCCCTCCACTTT
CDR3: CASSQGEGSSNSPLHF

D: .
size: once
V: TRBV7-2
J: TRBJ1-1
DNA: TGTGCCAGCAGCTTAGAGGTAAACACTGAAGCTTTCTTT
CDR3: CASSLEVNTEAFF

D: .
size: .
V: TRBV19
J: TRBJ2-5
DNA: TGTGCCAGTAGTATAGAGGGGAAAGAGACCCAGTACTTC
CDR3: CASSIEGKETQYF

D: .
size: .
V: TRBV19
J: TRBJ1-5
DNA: TGTGCCAGTAGTATCGGTCCGAATCAGCCCCAGCATTTT
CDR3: CASSIGPNQPQHF

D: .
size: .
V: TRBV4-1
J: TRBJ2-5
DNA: TGCGCCAGCAGCCAAAGCTTAACTAGAGTGGAGACCCAGTACTTC
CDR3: CASSQSLTRVETQYF

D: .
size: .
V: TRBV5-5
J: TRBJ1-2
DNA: TGTGCCAGCAGCTTGGAGGCAGAAAGTAACTATGGCTACACCTTC
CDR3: CASSLEAESNYGYTF

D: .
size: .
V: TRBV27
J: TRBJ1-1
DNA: TGTGCCAGCAGTGACCCGGGGGCAAGGGAAGCTTTCTTT
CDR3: CASSDPGAREAFF

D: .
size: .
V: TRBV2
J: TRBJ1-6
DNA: TGTGCCAGCAGTGTACTAGGCAGAGGGAGCTCACCCCTCCACTTT
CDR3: CASSVLGRGSSPLHF

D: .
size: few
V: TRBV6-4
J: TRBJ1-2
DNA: TGTGCCAGCAGTGACTCGATTGGTTTTACAGGGAAATCTTATGGCTACACCTTC
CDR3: CASSDSIGFTGKSYGYTF

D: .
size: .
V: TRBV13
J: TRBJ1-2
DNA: TGTGCCAGCAGCTTGGACAGATTCTATGGCTACACCTTC
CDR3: CASSLDRFYGYTF

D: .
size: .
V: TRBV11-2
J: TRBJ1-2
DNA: TGTGCCAGCAGGCCCATCCGGGACTCCTATGGCTACACCTTC
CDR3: CASRPIRDSYGYTF

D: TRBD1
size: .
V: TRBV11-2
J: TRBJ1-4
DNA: TGTGCCAGCAGCGCGACAGGGGGCGTTGGGAAACTGTTTTTT
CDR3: CASSATGGVGKLFF

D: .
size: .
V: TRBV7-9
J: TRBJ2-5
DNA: TGTGCCAGCAGCTTATACCAAGAGACCCAGTACTTC
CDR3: CASSLYQETQYF

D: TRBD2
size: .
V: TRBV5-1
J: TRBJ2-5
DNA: TGCGCCAGCAGCTCCCGGACTAGCGGGAACCCTCGAGAGACCCAGTACTTC
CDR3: CASSSRTSGNPRETQYF

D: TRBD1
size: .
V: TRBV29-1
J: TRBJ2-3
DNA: TGCAGCGTCGCCGGGACAGGGTTTACAGATACGCAGTATTTT
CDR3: CSVAGTGFTDTQYF

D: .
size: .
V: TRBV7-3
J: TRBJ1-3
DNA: TGTGCCAGCAGCCCGACCGGGGGGGCTGGAAACACCATATATTTT
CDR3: CASSPTGGAGNTIYF

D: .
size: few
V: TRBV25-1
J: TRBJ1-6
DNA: TGTGCCAGCAGTTCGACAGCCTATTCACCCCTCCACTTT
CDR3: CASSSTAYSPLHF

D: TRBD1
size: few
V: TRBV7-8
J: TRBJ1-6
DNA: TGTGCCAGCAGCTTCGGACAGGGGAATTCACCCCTCCACTTT
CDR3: CASSFGQGNSPLHF

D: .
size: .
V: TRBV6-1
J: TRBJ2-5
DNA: TGTGCCAGCCGGTTTGAGGGGGTAAGGTCAGAGACCCAGTACTTC
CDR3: CASRFEGVRSETQYF

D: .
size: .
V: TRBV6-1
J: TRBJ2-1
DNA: TGTGCCAGCAGAATCAGCTACAATGAGCAGTTCTTC
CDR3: CASRISYNEQFF